This T cell receptor (beta chain) was profiled in a study of cytomegalovirus exposure and HLA in healthy donors. Overall study: In a previous analysis, more than 90 million unique TCR beta sequences were found from 150 million to 200 million T cells. The study's findings and limits: Later, TCR association rates were found to vary by HLA locus, highest for DRB1 and lowest for HLA-C.

Regarding this clone: No antigen is known for it.

A multiplex PCR was run with 60 Vbeta primers and 13 Jbeta primers. Generated by immunoSEQ multiplex PCR, the TCRdb table keeps only in-frame clones and is missing some. The data contain 110,000 or so clones, around 74% of them singletons. With 2 bases removed from V and 5 bases from J, the gap between germline ends came to 18 bases. Germline lookup yields CDR1 SGHTA and CDR2 FQGTGA. The CDR3 has 17 amino acids. The clonotype originates from a middle-aged woman in good health and CMV-seropositive. The sample consisted of PBMCs. The rearrangement uses TRBV7-3 and TRBJ2-2; D is possibly TRBD1 (6 bases). The CDR3 reads CASSLYPRTENTGELFF. Here the CDR3 DNA reads TGTGCCAGCAGCTTATACCCTCGGACAGAAAATACCGGGGAGCTGTTTTTT.